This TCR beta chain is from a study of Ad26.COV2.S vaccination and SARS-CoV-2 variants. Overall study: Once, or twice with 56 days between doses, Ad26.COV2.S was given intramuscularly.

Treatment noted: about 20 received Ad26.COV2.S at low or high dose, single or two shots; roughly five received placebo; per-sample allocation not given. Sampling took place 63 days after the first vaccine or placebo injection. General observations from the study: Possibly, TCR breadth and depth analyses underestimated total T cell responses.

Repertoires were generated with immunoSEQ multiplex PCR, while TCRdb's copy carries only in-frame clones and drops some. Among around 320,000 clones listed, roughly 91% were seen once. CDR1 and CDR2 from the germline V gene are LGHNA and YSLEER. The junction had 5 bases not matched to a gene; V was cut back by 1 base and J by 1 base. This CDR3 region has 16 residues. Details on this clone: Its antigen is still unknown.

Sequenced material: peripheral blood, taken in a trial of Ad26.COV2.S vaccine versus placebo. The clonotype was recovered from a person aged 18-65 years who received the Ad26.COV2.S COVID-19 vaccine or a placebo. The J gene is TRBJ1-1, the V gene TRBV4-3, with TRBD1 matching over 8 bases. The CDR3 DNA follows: TGCGCCAGCAGCCAAGGCCGGGACAGGTGGAACACTGAAGCTTTCTTT. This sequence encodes CASSQGRDRWNTEAFF.